The 17 T cell receptor beta chains presented below share a single source sample, sequenced in a study of OX40 agonist ivuxolimab in advanced cancers. Sequencing used immunoSEQ multiplex PCR; TCRdb keeps in-frame clones, though not all of them. This table has about 82,000 clones, approximately 92% appearing once. The sequencing used CD4+ or CD8+ T cells sorted from blood, collected in a trial of the OX40 agonist ivuxolimab. All receptors come from an adult with an advanced solid tumor such as melanoma, head and neck, liver or kidney cancer.

J is TRBJ1-5 and V is TRBV25-1, with 7 bases aligning to TRBD1. Germline trimming cut 8 bases from V and 0 bases from J; bases unmatched to any gene: 7. The CDR3 length is 15 residues. Germline V gene lookup returns CDR1 MGHDK and CDR2 SYGVNS. In DNA, the CDR3 is TGTGCCAGCTATGATGACAGGGTTAGCAATCAGCCCCAGCATTTT. Amino acids: CASYDDRVSNQPQHF.

The J gene is TRBJ2-4, the V gene TRBV19; no definite D call. The germline V gene encodes CDR1 LNHDA and CDR2 SQIVND (reference sequence). V shed 7 bases and J shed 2 bases, with 15 bases lying between them. The CDR3 runs to 15 residues. The CDR3 bases are TGTGCCAGTAAAGAGACGTTCGGATCCAAAAACATTCAGTACTTC. Translated, it gives CASKETFGSKNIQYF.

CDR3 amino acids: CASSSRDYEQYF. The CDR3 DNA reads as TGTGCCAGCAGCTCGCGCGATTACGAGCAGTACTTC. V and J are TRBV13 and TRBJ2-7; D call uncertain. Germline CDR1 PRHDT, CDR2 FYEKMQ (reference sequence). Between the trimmed V and J ends, which lost 4 bases and 4 bases, there was a span of 8 bases. The CDR3 length is 12 residues.

The V and J genes are TRBV7-6 and TRBJ2-7; D remains ambiguous. CDR3 size: 14 residues. With 0 bases removed from V and 0 bases from J, the gap between germline ends came to 6 bases. The germline gives CDR1 SGHVS, CDR2 FNYEAQ. This CDR3 reads CASSLASSSYEQYF. CDR3 bases: TGTGCCAGCAGCTTAGCGTCAAGCTCCTACGAGCAGTACTTC.

The V and J genes are TRBV7-9 and TRBJ1-1; no clear D gene. Germline loops: CDR1 SEHNR, CDR2 FQNEAQ (reference sequence). The CDR3 loop spans 11 amino acids. V lost 5 bases and J 8 bases, leaving 9 bases between the germline ends. The CDR3 DNA sequence: TGTGCCAGCAGCCTCCAAAGAGAAGCTTTCTTT. Translation: CASSLQREAFF.

The chain links TRBV15 to TRBJ1-3; TRBD1 is a possible D gene (5 bases). V was pared by 4 bases and J by 4 bases, with 14 bases between. Germline CDR1 LNHNV, CDR2 YYDKDF (reference sequence). The CDR3 runs to 15 residues. The CDR3 reads CATSTAGELGNTIYF. CDR3 bases: TGTGCCACCAGCACCGCGGGGGAGTTAGGAAACACCATATATTTT.

The chain has TRBV12-5 and TRBJ2-1; no clear D. V gave up 6 bases and J gave up 5 bases, with 17 bases separating them. The CDR3 covers 15 residues. The germline V gene encodes CDR1 LGHNT and CDR2 FRNRAP. DNA for the CDR3: TGTGCTAGTGGAACCCCACTGACCAACGACAATGAGCAGTTCTTC. The encoded protein is CASGTPLTNDNEQFF.

The chain couples TRBV5-1 to TRBJ2-3, with D possibly TRBD2 on 5 matching bases. This CDR3 has 15 residues. V was clipped by 0 bases and J by 3 bases, with 11 bases between them. The germline V gene encodes CDR1 SGHRS and CDR2 YFSETQ. The CDR3 DNA reads TGCGCCAGCAGCTTGGATGGCGGGTGGACAGATACGCAGTATTTT. Its protein is CASSLDGGWTDTQYF. Full variable domain (remainder filled in from reference TRBV5-1 and TRBJ2-3): KAGVTQTPRYLIKTRGQQVTLSCSPISGHRSVSWYQQTPGQGLQFLFEYFSETQRNKGNFPGRFSGRQFSNSRSEMNVSTLELGDSALYLCASSLDGGWTDTQYFGPGTRLTVL.

The V and J genes are TRBV7-9 and TRBJ2-7; 11 bases map to TRBD2. This CDR3 region has 15 residues. The V and J ends lost 3 bases and 2 bases, in that order; junction bases with no gene match: 3. The V gene's germline CDR1 is SEHNR and CDR2 FQNEAQ (reference sequence). Here the CDR3 reads CASSLGLAATYEQYF. The CDR3 region has the DNA TGTGCCAGCAGCTTGGGACTAGCGGCTACCTACGAGCAGTACTTC.

The chain couples TRBV21-1 to TRBJ2-7; the D call in the table, TRBD1, was not verified against the DNA. TRBV21-1 is described as a pseudogene. This CDR3 has 22 residues. The CDR3 DNA reads as TGTGCCAGTCCTCCTGGGGTCTTCCAAGGGGACAGCTCCCCGGCGGATTTCTACGAGCAGTACTTC. It translates to CASPPGVFQGDSSPADFYEQYF.

The gene calls are TRBV7-7 and TRBJ2-5; D could derive from TRBD1 or TRBD2 (7 bases each). CDR1 and CDR2 (germline): SSHAT, FNYEAQ (reference sequence). The CDR3 runs to 14 residues. The CDR3: CASGQGGNQETQYF. DNA for the CDR3: TGTGCTAGCGGGCAGGGGGGAAACCAAGAGACCCAGTACTTC.

V and J are TRBV27 and TRBJ1-2; D is undetermined. The CDR3 sequence is 12 residues long. Per the germline V gene, CDR1 is MNHEY and CDR2 is SMNVEV (reference sequence). Trimming took 6 bases from V and 8 from J, leaving 13 bases between them. CDR3 sequence reads: CASRARGGGYTF. DNA of the CDR3: TGTGCCAGCAGAGCTAGAGGTGGAGGCTACACCTTC.

DNA for the CDR3: TGTGCCAGTAGTTTCGGGACAGGAACAGACGAGCAGTACTTC. Protein product: CASSFGTGTDEQYF. This chain links TRBV19 with TRBJ2-7; 8 bases are shared with TRBD1. CDR1 is LNHDA and CDR2 is SQIVND in the germline V gene (reference sequence). Germline trimming cut 5 bases from V and 5 bases from J; bases unmatched to any gene: 8. The CDR3 runs to 14 residues.

This rearrangement joins TRBV13 to TRBJ2-1; 8 bases match TRBD2. V shed 1 base, J shed 8 bases, and the junction held 10 bases outside the gene matches. The CDR3 contains 16 residues. Germline V gene lookup returns CDR1 PRHDT and CDR2 FYEKMQ (reference sequence). The CDR3 DNA sequence: TGTGCCAGCAGCTTAGAAGCGGGGGTCCCCTCCTATGAGCAGTTCTTC. This sequence encodes CASSLEAGVPSYEQFF.

The rearrangement links TRBV27 to TRBJ1-6; the D is unclear. There are 15 residues in the CDR3. Germline loops: CDR1 MNHEY, CDR2 SMNVEV (reference sequence). The ends were cut back, 0 bases at V and 9 bases at J, with 12 bases in the middle. CDR3 in DNA: TGTGCCAGCAGTTTATCAGGAAGTGCGGGTTCACCCCTCCACTTT. Translation: CASSLSGSAGSPLHF.

The CDR3 sequence: CAWSPARPNTEAFF. CDR3 coding DNA: TGTGCCTGGAGTCCTGCCAGGCCGAACACTGAAGCTTTCTTT. This rearrangement joins TRBV30 to TRBJ1-1; D not resolved. CDR1 and CDR2 from the germline V gene are GTSNPN and SVGIG (reference sequence). This CDR3 is built from 14 residues. Trimming pared 2 bases from V and 1 base from J, leaving 11 bases between. Full variable domain (remainder filled in from reference TRBV30 and TRBJ1-1): SQTIHQWPATLVQPVGSPLSLECTVEGTSNPNLYWYRQAAGRGLQLLFYSVGIGQISSEVPQNLSASRPQDRQFILSSKKLLLSDSGFYLCAWSPARPNTEAFFGQGTRLTVV.

This clone was found once. The V gene is TRBV7-9, the J gene TRBJ2-6; D may be TRBD1 (5 bases). V was trimmed by 2 bases and J by 3 bases, leaving 8 bases between them. This CDR3 spans 15 amino acids. The germline gives CDR1 SEHNR, CDR2 FQNEAQ (reference sequence). Written as DNA, the CDR3 is TGTGCCAGCAGCTTACAGGGTTATGGGGCCAACGTCCTGACTTTC. Its protein product is CASSLQGYGANVLTF.